The TCR beta chain described here comes from a study of PD-1 blockade in classical Hodgkin lymphoma. The method was immunoSEQ multiplex PCR; TCRdb's version includes in-frame clones alone and lacks a portion of them. The sample has 43,000 or so clones, around 80% seen once. V lost 0 bases and J 5 bases, leaving 14 bases between the germline ends. This CDR3 has 15 amino acids. The V gene's germline CDR1 is SGDLS and CDR2 YYNGEE. As for time point: cycle 4 day 1 (C4D1), after 5 to 7 weeks of nivolumab. All the patients suffered relapse after autologous stem cell transplantation, and brentuximab vedotin exposure differed.

The source was peripheral blood mononuclear cells (PBMCs), collected before the fourth cycle of nivolumab. This chain links TRBV9 with TRBJ1-2, with D perhaps TRBD1 (6 bases). This TCR derives from a human donor with classical Hodgkin lymphoma. The DNA for the CDR3 is TGTGCCAGCAGCGTAGCTACGACAGGATTATATGGCTACACCTTC. Its translation is CASSVATTGLYGYTF.